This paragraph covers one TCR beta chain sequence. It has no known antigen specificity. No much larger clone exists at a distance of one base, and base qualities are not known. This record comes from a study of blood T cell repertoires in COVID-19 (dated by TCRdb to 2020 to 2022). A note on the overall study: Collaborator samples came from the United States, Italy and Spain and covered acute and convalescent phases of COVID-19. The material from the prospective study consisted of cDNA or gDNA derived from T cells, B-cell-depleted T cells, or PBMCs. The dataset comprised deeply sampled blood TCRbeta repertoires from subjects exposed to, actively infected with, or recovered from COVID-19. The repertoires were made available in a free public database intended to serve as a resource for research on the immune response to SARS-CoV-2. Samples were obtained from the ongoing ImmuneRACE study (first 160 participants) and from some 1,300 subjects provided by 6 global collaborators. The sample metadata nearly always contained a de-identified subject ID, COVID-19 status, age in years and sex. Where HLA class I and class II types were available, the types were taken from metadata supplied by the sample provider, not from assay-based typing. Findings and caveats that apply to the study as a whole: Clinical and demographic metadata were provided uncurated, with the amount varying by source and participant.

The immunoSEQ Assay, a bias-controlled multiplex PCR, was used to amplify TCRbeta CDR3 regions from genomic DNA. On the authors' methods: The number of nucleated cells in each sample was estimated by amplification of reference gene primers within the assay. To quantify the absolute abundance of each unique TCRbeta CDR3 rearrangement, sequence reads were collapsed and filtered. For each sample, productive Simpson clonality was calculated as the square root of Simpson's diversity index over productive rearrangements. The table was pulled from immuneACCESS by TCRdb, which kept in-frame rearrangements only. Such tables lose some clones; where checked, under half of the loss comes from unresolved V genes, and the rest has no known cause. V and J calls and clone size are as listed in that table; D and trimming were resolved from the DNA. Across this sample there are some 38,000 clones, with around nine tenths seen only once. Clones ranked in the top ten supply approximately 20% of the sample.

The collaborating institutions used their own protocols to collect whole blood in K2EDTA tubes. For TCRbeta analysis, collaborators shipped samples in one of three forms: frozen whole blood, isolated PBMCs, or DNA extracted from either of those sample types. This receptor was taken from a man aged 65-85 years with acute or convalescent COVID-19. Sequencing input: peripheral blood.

The nucleotides read TGTGCCAGCAGCCTACTAGAAAATGAGCAGTTCTTC. It translates to CASSLLENEQFF. The chain joins TRBV3-1 (or the pseudogene TRBV3-2) to TRBJ2-1; TRBD2 might be the D gene, on 5 matching bases. Cut back by 4 bases and 7 bases, the V and J ends lie 8 bases apart. CDR1 and CDR2 are read off the germline V gene (reference sequence) as LGHDT and YNNKEL. Measured from the cysteine to the phenylalanine, the CDR3 is 12 residues long. Left in the record is the CDR3 DNA by itself, 36 bases read in frame from the first base.